Below, one T cell receptor beta chain is given with its context. This clone has more than one count but fewer than ten. What this receptor recognizes is not known. No much larger clone is present one base from it, and per-base qualities are unavailable. The High Capacity cDNA Reverse Transcription Kit was used to reverse transcribe all of the isolated RNA, meaning that expressed TCRB transcripts were what got sequenced. Deep immunoSEQ sequencing was applied to naive, central memory and regulatory T cell samples, giving an average of approximately 3.8 million total reads per sample. Sorted cells were lysed in RLT buffer and RNA was extracted with DNase-treated RNeasy Micro or Mini kits, depending on cell number. To prevent cross-contamination, each cell subset was processed individually, whereas patient and healthy donor samples were processed jointly. Using the immunoSEQ multiplex PCR, TCRB sequences were amplified from cDNA into 87-bp fragments spanning the CDR3 region. Amplicons were sequenced on the Illumina HiSeq platform. The study's processing was this. PCR bias was corrected computationally using synthetic template baselines, and reads within Hamming distance 2 were collapsed, with unmergeable singletons discarded. By aligning reads against IMGT, V, D and J genes, CDR3 length, and insertions or deletions at six rearrangement sites were assigned. Within each subset, clonotype counts were normalized to the number of sorted cells before true diversity and Gini coefficients were calculated with the tcR R package. The overlap coefficient, calculated on TCRB nucleotide sequences, was used to measure repertoire sharing. Out-of-frame TCRB sequences from naive cells were analyzed as a proxy for the pre-selection repertoire. TCRdb carries this immuneACCESS record with in-frame sequences only. Its versions omit some clonotypes, under half of them owing to an unresolved V gene in the studies checked, with the rest unexplained. The DNA gave D and trimming, while V, J and clone size come from that table. The sample contains hundreds of thousands of clones, approximately 30% of them found a single time. The ten largest clones take up 0.05% to 0.065% of the sample.

V drops 6 bases and J drops 3 bases, leaving 10 bases in between. The germline V gene supplies CDR1 MNHNS and CDR2 SASEGT. From its cysteine to its phenylalanine, the CDR3 spans 13 amino acids. Only the CDR3 portion is preserved as DNA: 39 bases, with reading frame beginning at the first base. This sample is part of a study of beta chain features in type 1 diabetes (dated by TCRdb to 2017 to 2018). Notes on the research overall: No differences in mean age, gender distribution, total cell number or subset yield were found between patients and healthy donors. Whereas all 30 or so donors provided naive and central memory subsets, regulatory and stem cell-like memory subsets were isolated from just 8 patients and about 8 healthy donors. A total of about 100,000,000 sorted cells were examined across all samples, and RNA yield correlated strongly with the number of cells per subset. The study compared the TCRB repertoires of sorted circulating CD4+ T cell subsets in recently diagnosed type 1 diabetes patients with those in matched healthy donors. On the study overall, not on this receptor specifically: In all four CD4+ subsets, TCRB CDR3 length was moderately but significantly shorter in type 1 diabetes patients. Sequencing cDNA rather than genomic DNA could over-represent highly expressing activated cells, although activation and CD3 levels did not differ between groups. Because small numbers of individuals were included in the HLA sub-analyses, any influence of HLA type on TCRB rearrangement was left unresolved. At VDJ recombination sites, patients with type 1 diabetes made fewer insertions and deleted more nucleotides, a pattern implying thymic rearrangement abnormalities. Naive, central memory and regulatory TCRB repertoires appeared to be more alike among patients than among healthy donors. Shorter templates might have been favored by PCR, but patient and control samples were amplified and corrected together, so both groups would have been affected equally by any skew.

From each donor, a single peripheral blood sample of about 116 mL on average was drawn into heparinised tubes. Naive, central memory, regulatory and stem cell-like memory CD4+ T cells were sorted on a BD FACSAria II using a panel including CD45RO, CCR7, CD25, CD127, CD95 and CD27. Purity was above 95% for every sorted population. Right away, PBMCs were isolated by Lymphoprep density gradient centrifugation and were stained directly, with no culture step. Samples were stained and sorted in pairs, with one healthy donor and one patient per experiment, so that batch effects were minimized. The sample was naive CD4+ T cells from blood. Taken with the paper, the label for cell subset or site translates to: true naive CD4+ T cells. The rearrangement joined TRBV6-1 to TRBJ2-3; a tentative D call is TRBD1 (6 bases match). The sequence was obtained from a man between 18 and 29 years old in good health. CDR3 reads: CASRHRETDTQYF. The nucleotide sequence reads as follows: TGTGCCAGCAGGCACAGGGAGACAGATACGCAGTATTTT.